This T cell receptor (beta chain) originates from a study of control samples from healthy donors and cancer patients. This clone was found once. Measured with immunoSEQ multiplex PCR; TCRdb has only the in-frame clones, and not every one. This table holds about 97,000 clones, around 88% found once. Between the trimmed V and J ends, which lost 5 bases and 1 base, there was a span of 17 bases. Looked up from germline, CDR1 is SGHDN and CDR2 is FVKESK. The CDR3 spans 16 residues. The clonotype was recovered from a man in his thirties or forties in good health. V and J are TRBV14 and TRBJ2-5; tentatively, D is TRBD2 (5 bases). Sequenced material: blood. The CDR3 sequence is CASSYRRWVGQETQYF. In DNA, the CDR3 is TGTGCCAGCAGCTATCGGAGGTGGGTCGGCCAAGAGACCCAGTACTTC. Together with reference TRBV14 and TRBJ2-5, the CDR3 gives the full variable domain: EAGVTQFPSHSVIEKGQTVTLRCDPISGHDNLYWYRRVMGKEIKFLLHFVKESKQDESGMPNNRFLAERTGGTYSTLKVQPAELEDSGVYFCASSYRRWVGQETQYFGPGTRLLVL.